This T cell receptor beta chain was captured by sequencing in a study of blood T cells in healthy people across ages. A second PCR, run for about 7 to 11 cycles, used a sample-barcoded 5' primer plus a J-beta primer mix. TCRdb used MiXCR to reprocess the 5' RACE reads, holding one entry per CDR3 protein. The sample has 450,000 to 600,000 distinct CDR3 sequences, 25% to 35% seen once; the top ten hold about 3.3%. The length of the CDR3 is 17 residues. CDR1 is PRHDT and CDR2 is FYEKMQ in the germline V gene (reference sequence). V trimming: 7 bases; J trimming: 3 bases; junction bases outside the gene matches: 15. These data also formed part of another study, on T cells of mothers and their children.

The clonotype comes from a boy aged 2 to 10 in good health. V is TRBV13 and J is TRBJ2-7, with TRBD2 matching 10 bases. The sequenced material came from blood. CDR3 protein: CASNQRRLAGDHYEQYF. The CDR3 bases are TGTGCCAGCAACCAAAGGCGCCTAGCGGGGGATCACTACGAGCAGTACTTC.